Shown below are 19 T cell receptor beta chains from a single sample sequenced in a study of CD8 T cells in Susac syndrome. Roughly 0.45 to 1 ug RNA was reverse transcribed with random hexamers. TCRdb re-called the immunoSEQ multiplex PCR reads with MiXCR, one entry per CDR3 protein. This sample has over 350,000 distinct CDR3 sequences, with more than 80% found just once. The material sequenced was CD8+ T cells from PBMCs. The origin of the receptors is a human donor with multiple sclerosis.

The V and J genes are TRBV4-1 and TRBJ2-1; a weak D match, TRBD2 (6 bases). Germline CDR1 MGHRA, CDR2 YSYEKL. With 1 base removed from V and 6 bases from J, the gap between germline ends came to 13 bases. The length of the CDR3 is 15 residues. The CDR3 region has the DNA TGCGCCAGCAGCCAAGTGACTAGAGTCGGCAATGAGCAGTTCTTC. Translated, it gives CASSQVTRVGNEQFF.

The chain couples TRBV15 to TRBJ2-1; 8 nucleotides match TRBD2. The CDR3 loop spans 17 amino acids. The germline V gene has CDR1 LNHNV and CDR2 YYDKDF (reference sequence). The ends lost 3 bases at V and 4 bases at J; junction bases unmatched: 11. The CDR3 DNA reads TGTGCCACCAGCAGGCCCCCAAGACTAGCGCGATACAATGAGCAGTTCTTC. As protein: CATSRPPRLARYNEQFF.

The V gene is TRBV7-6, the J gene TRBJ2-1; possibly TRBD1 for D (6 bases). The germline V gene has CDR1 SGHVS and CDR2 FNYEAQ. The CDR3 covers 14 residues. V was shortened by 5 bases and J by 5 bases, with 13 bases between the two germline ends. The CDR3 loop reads CASSTDDRHNEQFF. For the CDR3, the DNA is TGTGCCAGCAGCACGGATGACAGGCACAATGAGCAGTTCTTC. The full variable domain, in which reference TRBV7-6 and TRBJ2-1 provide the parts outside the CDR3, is GAGVSQSPRYKVTKRGQDVALRCDPISGHVSLYWYRQALGQGPEFLTYFNYEAQQDKSGLPNDRFSAERPEGSISTLTIQRTEQRDSAMYRCASSTDDRHNEQFFGPGTRLTVL.

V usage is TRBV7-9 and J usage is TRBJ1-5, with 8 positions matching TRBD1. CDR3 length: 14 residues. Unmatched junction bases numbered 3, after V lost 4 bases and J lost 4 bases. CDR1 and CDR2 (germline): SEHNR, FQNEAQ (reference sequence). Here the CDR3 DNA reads TGTGCCAGCAGCTCGAACAGGGGGAATCAGCCCCAGCATTTT. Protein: CASSSNRGNQPQHF.

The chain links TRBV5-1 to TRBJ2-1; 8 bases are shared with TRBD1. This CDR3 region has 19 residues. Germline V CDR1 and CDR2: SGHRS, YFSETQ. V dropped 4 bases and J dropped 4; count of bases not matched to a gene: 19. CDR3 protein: CASSGGQASVVGIYNEQFF. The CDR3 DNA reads TGCGCCAGCAGCGGGGGACAGGCCTCCGTCGTGGGAATTTACAATGAGCAGTTCTTC. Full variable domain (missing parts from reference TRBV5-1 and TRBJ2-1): KAGVTQTPRYLIKTRGQQVTLSCSPISGHRSVSWYQQTPGQGLQFLFEYFSETQRNKGNFPGRFSGRQFSNSRSEMNVSTLELGDSALYLCASSGGQASVVGIYNEQFFGPGTRLTVL.

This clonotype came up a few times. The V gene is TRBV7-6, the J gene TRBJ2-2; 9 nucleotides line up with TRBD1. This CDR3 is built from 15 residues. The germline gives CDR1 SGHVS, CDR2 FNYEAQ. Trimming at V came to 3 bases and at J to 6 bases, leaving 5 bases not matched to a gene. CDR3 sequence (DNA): TGTGCCAGCAGCTTTAACAGGGGGCGACCCGGGGAGCTGTTTTTT. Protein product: CASSFNRGRPGELFF.

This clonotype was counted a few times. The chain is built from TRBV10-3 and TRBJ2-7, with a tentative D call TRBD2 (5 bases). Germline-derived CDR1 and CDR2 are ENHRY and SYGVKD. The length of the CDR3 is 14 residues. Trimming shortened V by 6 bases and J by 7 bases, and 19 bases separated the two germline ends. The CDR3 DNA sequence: TGTGCCATCAGACCCGAAGCGGACTTACGGGAGCAGTACTTC. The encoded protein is CAIRPEADLREQYF.

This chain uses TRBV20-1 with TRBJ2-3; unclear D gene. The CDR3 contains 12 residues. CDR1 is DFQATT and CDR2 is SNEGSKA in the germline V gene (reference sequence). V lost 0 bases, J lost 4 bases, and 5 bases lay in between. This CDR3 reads CSARDSSDTQYF. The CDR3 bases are TGCAGTGCTAGAGACAGTTCAGATACGCAGTATTTT.

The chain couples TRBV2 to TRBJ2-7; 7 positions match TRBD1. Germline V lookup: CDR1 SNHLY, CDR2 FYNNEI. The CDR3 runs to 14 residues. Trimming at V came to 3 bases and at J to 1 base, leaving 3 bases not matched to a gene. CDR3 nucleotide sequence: TGTGCCAGCAGTGACCCGGGACAGTCCTACGAGCAGTACTTC. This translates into CASSDPGQSYEQYF.

CDR3 bases: TGCGCCAGCAGCCATGGTACACTCCCGGAGGAAAAACTGTTTTTT. Amino acids: CASSHGTLPEEKLFF. This sequence joins TRBV4-1 and TRBJ1-4; no reliable D call. The CDR3 is made up of 15 amino acids. CDR1 and CDR2 from the germline V gene are MGHRA and YSYEKL. V lost 3 bases and J 8 bases, leaving 16 bases between the germline ends.

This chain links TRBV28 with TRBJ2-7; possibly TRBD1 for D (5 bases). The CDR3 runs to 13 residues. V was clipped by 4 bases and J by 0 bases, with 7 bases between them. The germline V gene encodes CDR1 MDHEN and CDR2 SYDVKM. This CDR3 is CASSWGTSYEQYF. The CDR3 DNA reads TGTGCCAGCAGTTGGGGCACCTCCTACGAGCAGTACTTC.

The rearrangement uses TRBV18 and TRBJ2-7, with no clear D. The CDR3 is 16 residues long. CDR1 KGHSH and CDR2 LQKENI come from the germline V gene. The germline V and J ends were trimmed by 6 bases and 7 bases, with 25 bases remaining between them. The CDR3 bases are TGTGCCAGCTCGCCGTCCCGAAGCAAGAGCCTCCTGGAGCAGTACTTC. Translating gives CASSPSRSKSLLEQYF. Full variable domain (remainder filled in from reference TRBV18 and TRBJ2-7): NAGVMQNPRHLVRRRGQEARLRCSPMKGHSHVYWYRQLPEEGLKFMVYLQKENIIDESGMPKERFSAEFPKEGPSILRIQQVVRGDSAAYFCASSPSRSKSLLEQYFGPGTRLTVT.

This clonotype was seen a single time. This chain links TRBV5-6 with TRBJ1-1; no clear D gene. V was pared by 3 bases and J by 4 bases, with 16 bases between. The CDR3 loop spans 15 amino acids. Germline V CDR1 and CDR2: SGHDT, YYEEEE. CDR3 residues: CASSWSGRAATEAFF. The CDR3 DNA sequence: TGTGCCAGCAGCTGGTCGGGGAGGGCGGCCACTGAAGCTTTCTTT.

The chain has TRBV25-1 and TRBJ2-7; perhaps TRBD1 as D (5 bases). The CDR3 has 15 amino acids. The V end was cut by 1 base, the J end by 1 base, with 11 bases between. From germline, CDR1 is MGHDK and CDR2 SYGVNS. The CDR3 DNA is TGTGCCAGCAGTGAATCTCAGGGATCGTCCTACGAGCAGTACTTC. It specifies CASSESQGSSYEQYF.

CDR3 in DNA: TGTGCCAGCAGCCCGACCAGGACAGGGAACAATCAGCCCCAGCATTTT. Translation gives CASSPTRTGNNQPQHF. This sequence joins TRBV3-1 and TRBJ1-5; 8 bases line up with TRBD1. With 4 bases clipped from V and 3 bases from J, the junction kept 8 bases outside the gene matches. Germline values: CDR1 LGHDT, CDR2 YNNKEL (reference sequence). The CDR3 has 16 amino acids.

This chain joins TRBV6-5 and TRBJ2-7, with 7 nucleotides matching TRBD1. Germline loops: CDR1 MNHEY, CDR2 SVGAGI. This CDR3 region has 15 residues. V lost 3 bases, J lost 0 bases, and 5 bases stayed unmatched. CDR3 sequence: CASSYLQGSSYEQYF. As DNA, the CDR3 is TGTGCCAGCAGTTATCTACAGGGGAGCTCCTACGAGCAGTACTTC.

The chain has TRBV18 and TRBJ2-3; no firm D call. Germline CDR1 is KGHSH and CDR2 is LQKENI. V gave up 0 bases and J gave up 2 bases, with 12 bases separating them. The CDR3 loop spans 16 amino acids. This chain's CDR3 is CASSPPGGQFTDTQYF. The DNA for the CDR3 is TGTGCCAGCTCACCACCGGGTGGGCAGTTCACAGATACGCAGTATTTT.

CDR3 sequence reads: CASSRDRGPGELFF. The CDR3 DNA sequence: TGTGCCAGCAGTCGGGACAGGGGCCCCGGGGAGCTGTTTTTT. The chain links TRBV6-6 to TRBJ2-2, with 10 bases identical to TRBD1. The V gene end was trimmed by 5 bases and the J gene end by 6 bases; junction bases not matched to a gene: 3. The CDR3 extends over 14 amino acids. CDR1 and CDR2 (germline): MNHNY, SVGAGI (reference sequence).

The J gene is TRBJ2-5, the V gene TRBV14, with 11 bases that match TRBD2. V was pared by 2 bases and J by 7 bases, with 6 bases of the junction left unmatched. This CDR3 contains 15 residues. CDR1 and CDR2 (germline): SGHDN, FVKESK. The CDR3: CASSQTTGTSGTQYF. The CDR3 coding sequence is TGTGCCAGCAGCCAAACCACCGGGACTAGCGGGACCCAGTACTTC.